The subject of this entry is one T cell receptor beta chain. Donors were healthy Caucasian individuals from Russia aged about 6 to 95. The use of a sample-barcoded 5' primer and a J-beta primer mix characterized a second PCR of 7 to 11 cycles. Every single cDNA molecule received a tag from a template-switch adaptor with 12 random nucleotides. Via MiXCR, TCRdb re-called the 5' RACE reads, giving one row per CDR3 protein. The table includes around 2 million distinct CDR3 sequences, roughly 43% detected once. This sample stems from a study of blood T cells in healthy people across ages. The CDR3 is made up of 15 amino acids. J lost 2 bases, V lost 7 bases, and 8 bases had no gene match. Germline values: CDR1 SGHTA, CDR2 FQGTGA.

This TCR derives from a human donor in good health. Sequencing input: blood. This chain uses TRBV7-3 with TRBJ2-3; TRBD2 agrees at 8 bases. DNA of the CDR3: TGTGCCAGCACCCGGGCTAGCGGGTCCACAGATACGCAGTATTTT. It codes for CASTRASGSTDTQYF.